One sample yielded the 32 T cell receptor beta chains listed below, sequenced in a study of blood T cells in healthy people across ages. A second PCR, run for roughly 7 to 12 cycles, used a sample-barcoded 5' primer plus a J-beta primer mix. TCRdb ran MiXCR on the 5' RACE reads and lists one entry per CDR3 protein. The repertoire consists of roughly 860,000 distinct CDR3 sequences, with around 68% occurring once and the leading ten covering roughly 26%. Sequences were obtained from blood. These receptors originate from a man aged 30 to 39 in good health.

The gene calls are TRBV6-5 and TRBJ1-1; D is perhaps TRBD1 (6 bases). V was cut by 4 bases and J by 8 bases, with 14 bases left in between. Germline CDR1 and CDR2: MNHEY and SVGAGI. This CDR3 has 13 amino acids. The CDR3 DNA is TGTGCCAGCAGTTTGGGGATGGGGACAGAAGCTTTCTTT. The encoded protein is CASSLGMGTEAFF.

The chain links TRBV6-5 to TRBJ2-4, with TRBD2 matching over 8 bases. The J call could be wrong; TRBJ2-5 is a better fit for the DNA end. From germline, CDR1 is MNHEY and CDR2 SVGAGI. The CDR3 totals 15 residues. The CDR3 DNA reads TGTGCCAGCAATAGATGGACTAGCTCTGGAGAGACCCAGTACTTC. It is translated as CASNRWTSSGETQYF.

The chain uses TRBV7-2 and TRBJ1-4; D remains ambiguous. CDR3 length: 15 residues. Looked up from germline, CDR1 is SGHTA and CDR2 is FQGNSA. V was shortened by 5 bases and J by 0 bases, with 10 bases between the two germline ends. The CDR3 DNA reads TGTGCCAGCAGCCCGACGTCTGCAACTAATGAAAAACTGTTTTTT. As protein: CASSPTSATNEKLFF.

The chain links TRBV20-1 to TRBJ2-5; D unclear. The J call may be faulty, since TRBJ2-7 better matches the DNA end. Germline CDR1 reads DFQATT; CDR2 reads SNEGSKA (reference sequence). The CDR3 is made up of 11 amino acids. CDR3 region: CSASPLNEQYF. The CDR3 bases are TGCAGTGCTAGTCCTCTCAACGAGCAGTACTTC.

The chain recombines TRBV6-1 with TRBJ2-5; TRBD1 is a possible D gene (6 bases). With 0 bases removed from V and 10 bases from J, the gap between germline ends came to 9 bases. Per the germline V gene, CDR1 is MNHNS and CDR2 is SASEGT. This CDR3 contains 12 residues. The CDR3 DNA reads as TGTGCCAGCAGTGAAGCGCTAGGGGGCCAGTACTTC. Translated, it gives CASSEALGGQYF.

In its sample, this clonotype was seen a few times. The rearrangement uses TRBV5-1 and TRBJ2-5; 8 nucleotides line up with TRBD1. V gave up 4 bases and J gave up 2 bases; unmatched junction bases: 7. The CDR3 sequence is 15 residues long. Per germline, CDR1 SGHRS and CDR2 YFSETQ. The CDR3 sequence is CASSPDRAGQETQYF. CDR3 nucleotides: TGCGCCAGCAGCCCGGACAGGGCGGGTCAAGAGACCCAGTACTTC.

The J gene is TRBJ2-7, the V gene TRBV7-2, with a possible D match to TRBD2 (5 bases). Germline assignment: CDR1 SGHTA and CDR2 FQGNSA. The CDR3 contains 16 residues. Deletions cut 1 base from V and 0 bases from J, with 13 bases between. CDR3 nucleotides: TGTGCCAGCAGCTTAGGGACGGGGATCGGCTCCTACGAGCAGTACTTC. Translated, it gives CASSLGTGIGSYEQYF. The full variable domain, rest sourced from reference TRBV7-2 and TRBJ2-7, is GAGVSQSPSNKVTEKGKDVELRCDPISGHTALYWYRQSLGQGLEFLIYFQGNSAPDKSGLPSDRFSAERTGGSVSTLTIQRTQQEDSAVYLCASSLGTGIGSYEQYFGPGTRLTVT.

The V and J genes are TRBV20-1 and TRBJ2-1; D is unclear. The assigned J gene may be wrong: the sequence end matches TRBJ2-7 better. There are 15 residues in the CDR3. CDR1 and CDR2 from the germline V gene are DFQATT and SNEGSKA (reference sequence). In nucleotides, the CDR3 is TGCAGTGCCCGACATGCTGGAAGCTCCTACAATGAGCAGTACTTC. It encodes CSARHAGSSYNEQYF.

V usage is TRBV7-2 and J usage is TRBJ2-4; 10 bases are shared with TRBD2. CDR1 is SGHTA and CDR2 is FQGNSA in the germline V gene. The CDR3 contains 15 residues. J was trimmed by 9 bases and V by 3 bases; bases with no gene match: 8. This CDR3 is CASSLSSGGEFIQYF. The CDR3 DNA follows: TGTGCCAGCAGCTTGTCCAGCGGGGGGGAGTTCATTCAGTACTTC.

The CDR3 here is CASSLADKRRETQYF. In nucleotides, the CDR3 is TGCGCCAGCAGCTTGGCCGATAAACGGAGGGAGACCCAGTACTTC. J is TRBJ2-5 and V is TRBV5-1, with D possibly being TRBD2 (5 bases). CDR1 and CDR2 (germline): SGHRS, YFSETQ. This CDR3 is 15 amino acids long. V lost 0 bases, J lost 5 bases, and 14 bases lay in between.

This rearrangement joins TRBV20-1 to TRBJ2-7, with 7 nucleotides matching TRBD2. The CDR3 runs to 14 residues. V lost 6 bases and J lost 2; bases outside the gene matches: 10. The germline CDR1 and CDR2 sequences are DFQATT and SNEGSKA (reference sequence). In DNA form, the CDR3 reads TGCAGTGCCCCCAGGGTGGCGGGGGCCTACGAGCAGTACTTC. Its protein is CSAPRVAGAYEQYF.

The rearrangement joins TRBV7-8 to TRBJ2-1; TRBD2 might be the D (6 bases). The CDR3 is 13 residues long. The V gene lost 1 base and the J gene lost 10 bases, with 11 bases spanning the gap. Germline CDR1 is SGHVS and CDR2 is FQNEAQ. CDR3: CASSLGGVREQFF. The CDR3 DNA reads TGTGCCAGCAGCTTAGGGGGGGTCAGGGAGCAGTTCTTC.

J is TRBJ2-5 and V is TRBV7-2; 9 nucleotides agree with TRBD1. After removal of 5 bases from V and 2 bases from J, the junction contained 6 bases not matched to a gene. Per the germline V gene, CDR1 is SGHTA and CDR2 is FQGNSA. The CDR3 is 15 residues long. Here the CDR3 reads CASSIGQGTQETQYF. The CDR3 bases are TGTGCCAGCAGCATCGGACAGGGGACTCAAGAGACCCAGTACTTC.

This clonotype showed up just a few times. This chain joins TRBV29-1 and TRBJ2-1; D remains unclear. The V end was cut by 3 bases, the J end by 4 bases, with 7 bases between. The germline V gene encodes CDR1 SQVTM and CDR2 ANQGSEA. This CDR3 is built from 12 residues. CDR3 sequence: CSVDSRYNEQFF. CDR3 DNA sequence: TGCAGCGTTGATTCCAGGTACAATGAGCAGTTCTTC.

The CDR3 nucleotides read TGTGCCGCGCAGGGGGGGGTCGGCACTGAAGCTTTCTTT. Its protein is CAAQGGVGTEAFF. V gene TRBV7-3 combines with J gene TRBJ1-1; 7 bases are a match to TRBD1. Germline loops: CDR1 SGHTA, CDR2 FQGTGA. The CDR3 is 13 residues long. V was pared by 11 bases and J by 4 bases, with 10 bases of the junction left unmatched.

V gene TRBV7-3 combines with J gene TRBJ2-3; D gene ambiguous. The CDR3 sequence is 14 residues long. CDR1 is SGHTA and CDR2 is FQGTGA in the germline V gene. V lost 2 bases and J lost 0, with 6 bases in between. The CDR3 DNA is TGTGCCAGCAGCTTACTTGGAAGCACAGATACGCAGTATTTT. Its translation is CASSLLGSTDTQYF.

The J gene is TRBJ2-7, the V gene TRBV7-2; possibly TRBD1 or TRBD2 for D (6 bases each). The length of the CDR3 is 15 residues. V lost 4 bases, J lost 2 bases, and 15 bases lay in between. CDR1 SGHTA and CDR2 FQGNSA come from the germline V gene. The CDR3 coding sequence is TGTGCCAGCAGCTCCCGAGGGGGGCGCACCTACGAGCAGTACTTC. This encodes CASSSRGGRTYEQYF.

This rearrangement joins TRBV4-3 to TRBJ2-3; a possible D gene is TRBD1 (5 bases). V lost 3 bases, J lost 3 bases, and 13 bases lay in between. This CDR3 has 15 amino acids. Germline values: CDR1 LGHNA, CDR2 YSLEER. CDR3 sequence (DNA): TGCGCCAGCAGCCACCTGGAAAGGGGAACAGATACGCAGTATTTT. Translated, it gives CASSHLERGTDTQYF.

The rearrangement links TRBV12-3 or TRBV12-4 to TRBJ2-1; tentatively, D is TRBD1 (6 bases). V dropped 6 bases and J dropped 0 bases, with 18 bases sitting between them. There are 17 residues in the CDR3. The CDR3 DNA sequence: TGTGCCAGCAGCCCCGTAAGGGGGTACGTCTCCTACAATGAGCAGTTCTTC. Residues: CASSPVRGYVSYNEQFF.

The chain uses TRBV20-1 and TRBJ2-4; 7 positions agree with TRBD1. This CDR3 region has 16 residues. The germline V gene has CDR1 DFQATT and CDR2 SNEGSKA (reference sequence). With V trimmed by 7 bases and J by 0 bases, 12 bases remained unmatched. The CDR3 region has the DNA TGCAGTGGATCATACAGGGGCTTCTTAGCCAAAAACATTCAGTACTTC. It yields the protein CSGSYRGFLAKNIQYF.

This chain links TRBV2 with TRBJ2-7, with D possibly matching TRBD2 (7 bases). The CDR3 covers 15 residues. Trimming took off 3 bases at V and 3 bases at J, with 15 bases between the two ends. The germline CDR1 and CDR2 sequences are SNHLY and FYNNEI. Written as DNA, the CDR3 is TGTGCCAGCAGTGAGGGAGGCGGGGGCATCTACGAGCAGTACTTC. Translated: CASSEGGGGIYEQYF.

This clonotype has only a few counts. The chain combines TRBV6-2 or TRBV6-3 with TRBJ2-4; D not certain. There are 9 residues in the CDR3. Trimming removed 8 bases from V and 8 bases from J, with 4 bases in between. CDR1 is MNHEY, CDR2 SVGEGT, per germline. Here the CDR3 reads CASGDIQYF. Here the CDR3 DNA reads TGTGCCAGCGGAGACATTCAGTACTTC.

This rearrangement joins TRBV4-1 to TRBJ1-2; the D is unclear. The CDR3 is 14 amino acids. V dropped 0 bases and J dropped 0 bases, with 5 bases sitting between them. Germline values: CDR1 MGHRA, CDR2 YSYEKL. CDR3 DNA: TGCGCCAGCAGCCAAGATCTACCTAACTATGGCTACACCTTC. It is translated as CASSQDLPNYGYTF.

The sample holds a few counts of this clonotype. V gene TRBV4-3 combines with J gene TRBJ2-6, with D possibly matching TRBD2 (6 bases). This CDR3 region has 17 residues. Per the germline V gene, CDR1 is LGHNA and CDR2 is YSLEER. The ends were cut back, 0 bases at V and 2 bases at J, with 11 bases in the middle. DNA of the CDR3: TGCGCCAGCAGCCAAGATTACGGAGGGGCTGGGGCCAACGTCCTGACTTTC. Protein sequence: CASSQDYGGAGANVLTF.

The V call is TRBV4-2, the J call TRBJ2-7, with 7 bases aligning to TRBD2. This CDR3 spans 17 amino acids. From germline, CDR1 is LGHNA and CDR2 YNFKEQ. V gave up 4 bases and J gave up 1 base; unmatched junction bases: 13. The CDR3 here is CASSPRPGRAGSYEQYF. The CDR3 DNA follows: TGTGCCAGCAGCCCTCGCCCGGGACGAGCGGGGTCCTACGAGCAGTACTTC.

This clonotype was counted only a few times. This chain joins TRBV7-2 and TRBJ2-4; 13 bases align to TRBD2. Matching the DNA end better, TRBJ2-5 makes the J call doubtful. The CDR3 is made up of 18 amino acids. Looked up from germline, CDR1 is SGHTA and CDR2 is FQGNSA. Here the CDR3 DNA reads TGTGCCAGCAGCTTAGAGGCACTAGCGGGGGGGGGACGAGAGACCCAGTACTTC. It is translated as CASSLEALAGGGRETQYF.

This clonotype came up a few times. The chain couples TRBV7-2 to TRBJ2-1, with TRBD2 identical over 11 bases. The CDR3 runs 15 residues. The V segment lost 4 bases and the J segment 6 bases; nucleotides outside the gene matches: 5. Per germline, CDR1 SGHTA and CDR2 FQGNSA. DNA for the CDR3: TGTGCCAGCAGCTCGGCGGGACTAGCGGTCAATGAGCAGTTCTTC. Translating gives CASSSAGLAVNEQFF.

The V call is TRBV7-2, the J call TRBJ1-2; TRBD1 is a possible D gene (5 bases). CDR1 is SGHTA, CDR2 FQGNSA, per germline. V lost 5 bases and J 2 bases, leaving 15 bases between the germline ends. The CDR3 totals 15 residues. The CDR3: CASSEGPSGNYGYTF. The CDR3 coding sequence is TGTGCCAGCAGCGAGGGACCCTCGGGAAACTATGGCTACACCTTC.

V and J are TRBV5-1 and TRBJ2-1; 12 nucleotides line up with TRBD2. Judging by the DNA end, TRBJ2-7 fits better; the J call may be wrong. The CDR3 covers 15 residues. Germline loops: CDR1 SGHRS, CDR2 YFSETQ. As DNA, the CDR3 is TGCGCCAGCAGCTTGGCTCTAGCGGGGGGGGACGAGCAGTACTTC. This gives the protein CASSLALAGGDEQYF.

Only one count was recorded for this clonotype. This chain links TRBV6-5 with TRBJ2-1, with TRBD2 matching 7 bases. The J segment lost 2 bases and the V segment lost 6 bases, leaving 7 bases of the junction unmatched. Germline CDR1 is MNHEY and CDR2 is SVGAGI. The CDR3 spans 15 residues. The CDR3 sequence is CASRTLAGTYNEQFF. In DNA form, the CDR3 reads TGTGCCAGCAGAACCTTAGCGGGCACCTACAATGAGCAGTTCTTC.

The chain has TRBV12-3 or TRBV12-4 and TRBJ2-5, with D maybe TRBD1 (6 bases). Between the trimmed V and J ends, which lost 6 bases and 1 base, there was a span of 9 bases. CDR3 length: 13 residues. The CDR3: CASRGTFQETQYF. The DNA for the CDR3 is TGTGCCAGCAGGGGGACATTCCAAGAGACCCAGTACTTC.

This clonotype appeared a single time. The chain combines TRBV13 with TRBJ2-1; 9 nucleotides match TRBD2. Germline-derived CDR1 and CDR2 are PRHDT and FYEKMQ (reference sequence). The trim removed 1 base at V and 2 bases at J, leaving 9 bases unmatched. The CDR3 runs 18 residues. CDR3 residues: CASSLDWPSGVPYNEQFF. The CDR3 coding sequence is TGTGCCAGCAGCTTAGATTGGCCTAGCGGGGTACCCTACAATGAGCAGTTCTTC.